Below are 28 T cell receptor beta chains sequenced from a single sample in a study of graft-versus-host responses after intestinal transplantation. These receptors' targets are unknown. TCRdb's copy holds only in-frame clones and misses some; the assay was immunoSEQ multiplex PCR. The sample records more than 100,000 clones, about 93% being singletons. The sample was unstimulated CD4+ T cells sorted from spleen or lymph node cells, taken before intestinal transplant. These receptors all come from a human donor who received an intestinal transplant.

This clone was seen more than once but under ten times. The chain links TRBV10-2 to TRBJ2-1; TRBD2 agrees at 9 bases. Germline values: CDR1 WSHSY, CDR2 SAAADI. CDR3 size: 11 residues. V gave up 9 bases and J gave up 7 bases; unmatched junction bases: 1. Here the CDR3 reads CASLAGNEQFF. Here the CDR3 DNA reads TGCGCCAGTCTAGCGGGGAATGAGCAGTTCTTC.

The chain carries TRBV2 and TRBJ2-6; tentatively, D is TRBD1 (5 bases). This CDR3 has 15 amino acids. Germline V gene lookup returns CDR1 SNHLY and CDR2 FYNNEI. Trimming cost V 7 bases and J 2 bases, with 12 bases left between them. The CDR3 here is CASTLDSAGANVLTF. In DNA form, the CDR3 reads TGTGCCAGCACTCTCGACAGTGCTGGGGCCAACGTCCTGACTTTC.

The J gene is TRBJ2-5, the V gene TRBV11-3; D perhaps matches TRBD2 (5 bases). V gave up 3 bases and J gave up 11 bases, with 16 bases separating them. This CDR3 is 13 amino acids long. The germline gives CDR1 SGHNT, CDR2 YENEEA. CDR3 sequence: CASSLVPGREQYF. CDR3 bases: TGTGCCAGCAGCTTGGTCCCGGGGAGAGAGCAGTACTTC. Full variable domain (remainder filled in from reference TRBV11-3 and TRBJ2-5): EAGVVQSPRYKIIEKKQPVAFWCNPISGHNTLYWYLQNLGQGPELLIRYENEEAVDDSQLPKDRFSAERLKGVDSTLKIQPAELGDSAVYLCASSLVPGREQYFGPGTRLLVL.

CDR3 loop: CASSPGLAGATDTQYF. The CDR3 bases are TGTGCCAGCAGCCCGGGACTAGCGGGAGCCACAGATACGCAGTATTTT. This chain links TRBV7-6 with TRBJ2-3; TRBD2 aligns across 14 bases. Germline-derived CDR1 and CDR2 are SGHVS and FNYEAQ. V gave up 5 bases and J gave up 2 bases; unmatched junction bases: 3. This CDR3 spans 16 amino acids.

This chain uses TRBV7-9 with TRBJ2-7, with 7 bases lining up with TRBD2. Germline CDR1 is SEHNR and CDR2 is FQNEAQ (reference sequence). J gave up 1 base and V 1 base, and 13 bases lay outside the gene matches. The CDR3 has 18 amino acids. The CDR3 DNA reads TGTGCCAGCAGCTTAGGTCTCCTTAGCGGGCTAAATTCCTACGAGCAGTACTTC. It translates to CASSLGLLSGLNSYEQYF.

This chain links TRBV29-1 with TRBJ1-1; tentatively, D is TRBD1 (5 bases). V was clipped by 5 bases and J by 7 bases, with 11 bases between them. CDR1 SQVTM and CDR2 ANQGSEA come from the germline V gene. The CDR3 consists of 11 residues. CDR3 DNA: TGCAGCGTTAGATTCCAGGGTGAAGCTTTCTTT. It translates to CSVRFQGEAFF.

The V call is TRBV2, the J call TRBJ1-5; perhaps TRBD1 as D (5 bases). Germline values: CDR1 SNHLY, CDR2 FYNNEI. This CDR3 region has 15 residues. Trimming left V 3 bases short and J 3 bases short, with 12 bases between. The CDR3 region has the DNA TGTGCCAGCAGTGAGCAGGGATTTAACAATCAGCCCCAGCATTTT. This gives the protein CASSEQGFNNQPQHF.

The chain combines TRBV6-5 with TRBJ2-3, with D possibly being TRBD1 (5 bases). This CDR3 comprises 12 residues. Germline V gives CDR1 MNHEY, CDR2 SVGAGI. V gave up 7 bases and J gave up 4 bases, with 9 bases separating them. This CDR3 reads CASISRADTQYF. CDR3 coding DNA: TGTGCCAGCATCTCCAGGGCAGATACGCAGTATTTT.

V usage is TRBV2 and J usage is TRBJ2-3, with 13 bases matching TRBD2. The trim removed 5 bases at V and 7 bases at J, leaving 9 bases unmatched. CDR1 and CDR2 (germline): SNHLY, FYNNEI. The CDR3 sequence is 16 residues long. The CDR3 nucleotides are TGTGCCAGCAGTACCCGGACTAGCGGGAGAAGCTATACGCAGTATTTT. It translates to CASSTRTSGRSYTQYF.

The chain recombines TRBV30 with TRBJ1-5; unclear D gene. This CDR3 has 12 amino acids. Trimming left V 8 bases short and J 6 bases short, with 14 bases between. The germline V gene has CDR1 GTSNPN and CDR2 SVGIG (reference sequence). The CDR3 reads CALHESGQPQHF. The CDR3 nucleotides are TGTGCCCTTCACGAATCGGGTCAGCCCCAGCATTTT.

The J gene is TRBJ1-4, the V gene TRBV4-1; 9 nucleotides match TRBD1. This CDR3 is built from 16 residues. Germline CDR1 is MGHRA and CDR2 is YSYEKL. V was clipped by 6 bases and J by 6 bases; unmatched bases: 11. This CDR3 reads CASSSRLQGADEKLFF. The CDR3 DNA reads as TGCGCCAGCAGTTCCCGCCTACAGGGGGCGGATGAAAAACTGTTTTTT.

CDR3: CASSGTGVGGNTIYF. DNA for the CDR3: TGCGCCAGCAGCGGAACAGGGGTTGGGGGAAACACCATATATTTT. The rearrangement links TRBV5-1 to TRBJ1-3; 7 nucleotides match TRBD1. V gave up 4 bases and J gave up 4 bases; unmatched junction bases: 8. The germline gives CDR1 SGHRS, CDR2 YFSETQ. This CDR3 is 15 amino acids long. Looking up the rest from reference TRBV5-1 and TRBJ1-3 gives the full variable domain: KAGVTQTPRYLIKTRGQQVTLSCSPISGHRSVSWYQQTPGQGLQFLFEYFSETQRNKGNFPGRFSGRQFSNSRSEMNVSTLELGDSALYLCASSGTGVGGNTIYFGEGSWLTVV.

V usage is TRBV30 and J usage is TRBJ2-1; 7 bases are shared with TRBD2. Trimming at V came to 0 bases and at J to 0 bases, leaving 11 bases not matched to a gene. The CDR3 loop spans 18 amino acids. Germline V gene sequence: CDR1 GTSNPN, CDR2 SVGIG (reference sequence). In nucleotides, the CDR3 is TGTGCCTGGAGTGTACTGGTCTGGGGCGGGGGCTCCTACAATGAGCAGTTCTTC. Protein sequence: CAWSVLVWGGGSYNEQFF.

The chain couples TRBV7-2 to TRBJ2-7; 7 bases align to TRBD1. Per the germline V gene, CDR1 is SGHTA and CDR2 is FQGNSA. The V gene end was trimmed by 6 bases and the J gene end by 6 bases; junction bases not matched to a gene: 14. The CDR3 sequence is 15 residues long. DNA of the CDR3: TGTGCCAGCAGTCCGGCGACAGGGTTCGTGGGCGAGCAGTACTTC. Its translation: CASSPATGFVGEQYF.

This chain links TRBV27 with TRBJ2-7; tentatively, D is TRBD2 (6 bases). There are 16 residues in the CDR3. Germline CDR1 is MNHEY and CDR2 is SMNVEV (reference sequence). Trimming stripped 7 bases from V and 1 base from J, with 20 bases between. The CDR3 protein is CASTTLGPAGSYEQYF. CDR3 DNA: TGTGCCAGCACCACCCTCGGCCCAGCGGGTTCCTACGAGCAGTACTTC.

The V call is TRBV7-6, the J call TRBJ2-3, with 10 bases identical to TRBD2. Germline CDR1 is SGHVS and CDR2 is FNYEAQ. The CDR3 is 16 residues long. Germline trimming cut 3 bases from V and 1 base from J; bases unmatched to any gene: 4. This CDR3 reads CASSFSGTSGTDTQYF. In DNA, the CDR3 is TGTGCCAGCAGCTTCTCCGGGACTAGCGGCACAGATACGCAGTATTTT.

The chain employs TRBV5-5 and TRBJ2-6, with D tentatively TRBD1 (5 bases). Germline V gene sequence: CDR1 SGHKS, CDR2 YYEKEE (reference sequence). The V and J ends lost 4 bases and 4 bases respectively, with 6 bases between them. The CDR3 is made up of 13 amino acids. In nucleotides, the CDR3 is TGTGCCAGCAGCCAGGGCGGGGCCAACGTCCTGACTTTC. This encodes CASSQGGANVLTF. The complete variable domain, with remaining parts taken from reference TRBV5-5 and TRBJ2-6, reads DAGVTQSPTHLIKTRGQQVTLRCSPISGHKSVSWYQQVLGQGPQFIFQYYEKEERGRGNFPDRFSARQFPNYSSELNVNALLLGDSALYLCASSQGGANVLTFGAGSRLTVL.

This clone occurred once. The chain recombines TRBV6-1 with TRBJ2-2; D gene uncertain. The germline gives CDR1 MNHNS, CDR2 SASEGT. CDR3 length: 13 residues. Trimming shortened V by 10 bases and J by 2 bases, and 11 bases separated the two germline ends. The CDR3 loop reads CATVWENTGELFF. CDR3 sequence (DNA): TGTGCCACCGTCTGGGAAAACACCGGGGAGCTGTTTTTT.

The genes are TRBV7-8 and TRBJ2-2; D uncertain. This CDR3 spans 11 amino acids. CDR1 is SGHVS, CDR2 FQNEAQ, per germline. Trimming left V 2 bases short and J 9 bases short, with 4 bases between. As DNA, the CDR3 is TGTGCCAGCAGCTTACAGAGGGAGCTGTTTTTT. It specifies CASSLQRELFF.

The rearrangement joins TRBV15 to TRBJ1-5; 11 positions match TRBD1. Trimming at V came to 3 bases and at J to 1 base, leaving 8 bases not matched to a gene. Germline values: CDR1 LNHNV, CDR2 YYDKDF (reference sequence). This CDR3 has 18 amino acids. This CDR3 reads CATSRDRGRRESNQPQHF. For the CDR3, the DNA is TGTGCCACCAGCAGGGACAGGGGGCGTAGAGAAAGCAATCAGCCCCAGCATTTT.

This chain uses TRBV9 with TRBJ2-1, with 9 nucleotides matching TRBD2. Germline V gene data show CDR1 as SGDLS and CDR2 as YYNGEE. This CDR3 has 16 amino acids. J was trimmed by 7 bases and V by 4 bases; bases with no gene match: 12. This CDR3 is CASSPLAGGPGNEQFF. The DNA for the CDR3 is TGTGCCAGCAGCCCACTGGCGGGAGGGCCGGGTAATGAGCAGTTCTTC. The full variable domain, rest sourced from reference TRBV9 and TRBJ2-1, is DSGVTQTPKHLITATGQRVTLRCSPRSGDLSVYWYQQSLDQGLQFLIQYYNGEERAKGNILERFSAQQFPDLHSELNLSSLELGDSALYFCASSPLAGGPGNEQFFGPGTRLTVL.

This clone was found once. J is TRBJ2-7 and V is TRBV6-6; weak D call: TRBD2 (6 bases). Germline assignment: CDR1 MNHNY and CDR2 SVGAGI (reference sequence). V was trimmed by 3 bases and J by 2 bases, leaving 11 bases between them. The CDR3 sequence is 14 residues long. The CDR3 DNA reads TGTGCCAGCAGTTATCGGGACTCCCCCTACGAGCAGTACTTC. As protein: CASSYRDSPYEQYF.

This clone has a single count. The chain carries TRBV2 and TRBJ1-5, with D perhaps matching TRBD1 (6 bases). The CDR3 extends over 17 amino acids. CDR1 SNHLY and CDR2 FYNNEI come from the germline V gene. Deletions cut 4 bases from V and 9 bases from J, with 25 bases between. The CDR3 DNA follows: TGTGCCAGCAGTGTTTCCGCCCCGGGGGCTCTACAACGGCCCCAGCATTTT. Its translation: CASSVSAPGALQRPQHF.

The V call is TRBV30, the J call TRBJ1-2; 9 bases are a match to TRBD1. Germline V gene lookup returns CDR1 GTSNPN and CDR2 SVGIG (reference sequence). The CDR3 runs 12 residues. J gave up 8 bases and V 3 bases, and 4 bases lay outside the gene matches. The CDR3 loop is CAWSGTGIGYTF. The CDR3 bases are TGTGCCTGGAGCGGGACAGGGATCGGCTACACCTTC.

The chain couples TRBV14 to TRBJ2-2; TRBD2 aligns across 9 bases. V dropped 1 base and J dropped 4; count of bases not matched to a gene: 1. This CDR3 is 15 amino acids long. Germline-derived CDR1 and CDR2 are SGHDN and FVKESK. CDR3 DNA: TGTGCCAGCAGCCAAGTTAGCGGGAGCACCGGGGAGCTGTTTTTT. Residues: CASSQVSGSTGELFF. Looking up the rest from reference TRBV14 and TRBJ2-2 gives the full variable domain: EAGVTQFPSHSVIEKGQTVTLRCDPISGHDNLYWYRRVMGKEIKFLLHFVKESKQDESGMPNNRFLAERTGGTYSTLKVQPAELEDSGVYFCASSQVSGSTGELFFGEGSRLTVL.

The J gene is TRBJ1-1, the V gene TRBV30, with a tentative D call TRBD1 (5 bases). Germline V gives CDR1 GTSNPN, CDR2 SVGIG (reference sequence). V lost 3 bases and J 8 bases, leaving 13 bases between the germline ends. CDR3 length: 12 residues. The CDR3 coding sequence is TGTGCCTGGAGGGGGAATGGACAAGAAGCTTTCTTT. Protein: CAWRGNGQEAFF.

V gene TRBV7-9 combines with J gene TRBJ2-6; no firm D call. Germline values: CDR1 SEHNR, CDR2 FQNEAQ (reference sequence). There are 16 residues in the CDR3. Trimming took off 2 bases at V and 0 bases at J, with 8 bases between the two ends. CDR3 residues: CASSLQILSGANVLTF. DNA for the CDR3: TGTGCCAGCAGCTTACAAATCCTCTCTGGGGCCAACGTCCTGACTTTC.

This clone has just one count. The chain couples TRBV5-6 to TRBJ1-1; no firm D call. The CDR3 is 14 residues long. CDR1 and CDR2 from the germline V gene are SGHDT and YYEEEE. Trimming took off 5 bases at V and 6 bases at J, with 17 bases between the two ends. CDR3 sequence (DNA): TGTGCCAGCAGTGGAGAGGGCTTAGGTCCTGAAGCTTTCTTT. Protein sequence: CASSGEGLGPEAFF.